The present TCR beta chain was sequenced within a study of blood T cells in healthy people across ages (dated by TCRdb to about 2015). Looking at the study overall: In model experiments, roughly one uniquely barcoded TCR beta cDNA molecule per two T cells was captured by template switching. To avoid experimental bias, donors of different ages were spread randomly across the sequencing lanes. To track age-related changes in TCR beta repertoire diversity, the study relied on deep sequencing normalized with unique cDNA molecular identifiers. For two donors (one aged 18 to 29 and one aged 80 or older), the study analyzed two additional independent replicas of 1 million unique cDNA reads from the same blood draw. Donors were grouped into four age groups: young (average 16 years), middle-aged (about 40), aged (62) and long-lived (approximately 81).

Broad study findings and their caveats: The percentage of naive T cells measured by flow cytometry correlated strongly with observed TCR beta diversity. Compared with the aged group, the long-lived group had more naive CD4+ T cells, fewer expanded clones and increased TCR diversity, suggesting age selection. Estimates of total diversity from one million sequenced T cells were regarded as lower bounds and underestimates. Conclusive comparison of naive and antigen-experienced compartments was prevented by the profiling of bulk unsorted PBMCs. Observed TCR beta diversity per million T cells fell roughly linearly with age, and a significant reduction was already apparent by age roughly 40. The CMV infection status of donors was not known, potentially confounding age-related changes in expanded clonotypes.

Donors were 39 systemically healthy Caucasian individuals from Russia aged roughly 6 to 90 years. Each donor gave 8 to 10 milliliters of peripheral blood, drawn into EDTA-treated Vacutainer tubes. Ficoll-Paque density-gradient centrifugation was used to isolate PBMCs, with at least 6.5 million per sample. Trizol reagent was used to extract total RNA from PBMCs, with at least 5.5 micrograms per sample. The percentages of naive CD45RAhigh/CD27high T cells were determined by flow cytometry on a PBMC aliquot from every donor. This clonotype was picked up many times. No antigen is known for it. No qualities accompany the bases; no much larger clone lies one base away. The library was generated by 5' RACE. Reads for this sample came from an Illumina HiSeq 2500. A second PCR of about 7 to 12 cycles was run with a J-beta primer mix and a sample-barcoded 5' primer. Each TCR beta cDNA molecule received a unique molecular identifier from a template-switch 5' adaptor carrying 12 random nucleotides. Each sample yielded at least 2.5 million CDR3-containing paired-end reads. First-strand cDNA was synthesized from all RNA with the Mint cDNA synthesis kit, primed by a TRBC-specific oligonucleotide. Following uracil-DNA glycosylase treatment, all cDNA underwent a first 18-cycle PCR with the universal primers M1SS and BC2_uni_R. The study's processing was this. For normalization, 1 million high-quality reads, each with a distinct molecular identifier, were randomly selected from each sample. Instead of being binned into consensus sequences, reads that shared molecular identifiers were thrown out. MiTCR, set to a Q25 quality threshold and the strictest error-elimination algorithm, was used for CDR3 identification, clonotype clustering and error correction. A nonparametric unseen species model with Euler transformation was used to estimate a lower bound on total TCR beta diversity. Through fastp at Q25 and MiXCR, TCRdb rebuilt clones from the public reads, retaining in-frame beta chains. Identical CDR3 protein sequences are pooled into one entry, listed with their most common genes and DNA. These V and J calls are TCRdb output, not the study's own analysis. This sample is represented by some 1.5 million distinct CDR3 sequences; under 30% of them were singletons. The ten most abundant clones make up about 7.7% of the sample.

This clonotype was obtained from a woman in her 30s in good health. Sequencing used blood.

The CDR3 sequence is CASSDWSGSEGETQYF. The nucleotide sequence reads as follows: TGTGCCAGCAGCGACTGGTCGGGCTCAGAGGGAGAGACCCAGTACTTC. Here the chain combines TRBV7-9 and TRBJ2-5; the D region possibly corresponds to TRBD2 (5 bases align). Between the V and J ends, shortened by 5 bases and 4 bases respectively, the junction contains 20 bases. CDR1 and CDR2, looked up from the germline V gene (reference sequence), are SEHNR and FQNEAQ. From the cysteine through the phenylalanine, the CDR3 covers 16 amino acids. CDR3 DNA is the only sequence kept; it has 48 bases, read in frame from the first base. With the rest looked up from the reference TRBV7-9 and TRBJ2-5 genes rather than sequenced, the full variable domain is DTGVSQNPRHKITKRGQNVTFRCDPISEHNRLYWYRQTLGQGPEFLTYFQNEAQLEKSRLLSDRFSAERPKGSFSTLEIQRTEQGDSAMYLCASSDWSGSEGETQYFGPGTRLLVL.